Each of the 2 T cell receptor beta chains below was sequenced from the same sample in a study of shared clonotypes between healthy human individuals. Generated by immunoSEQ multiplex PCR, the TCRdb table keeps only in-frame clones and is missing some. Seen here are 500,000 to 650,000 clones, around 81% observed once, and the top ten hold more than 10%. The material sequenced was PBMCs. The receptors come from a woman between 35 and 50 years old in good health. Some clones in this sample may be carry-over from other donors' samples.

The chain carries TRBV4-2 and TRBJ2-5; possible D gene TRBD2, 7 bases. The germline gives CDR1 LGHNA, CDR2 YNFKEQ. This CDR3 spans 17 amino acids. V lost 0 bases and J 5 bases, leaving 19 bases between the germline ends. The CDR3 loop is CASSQDRGRAGGETQYF. In DNA, the CDR3 is TGTGCCAGCAGCCAAGATAGGGGGAGGGCCGGAGGGGAGACCCAGTACTTC.

This chain connects TRBV15 to TRBJ1-4; 8 bases align to TRBD1. J lost 6 bases, V lost 4 bases, and 4 bases had no gene match. Germline-derived CDR1 and CDR2 are LNHNV and YYDKDF (reference sequence). The length of the CDR3 is 14 residues. The CDR3 coding sequence is TGTGCCACCAGCAAGGACAGGGCTGATGAAAAACTGTTTTTT. Protein: CATSKDRADEKLFF. Using reference TRBV15 and TRBJ1-4 for the parts outside the CDR3, the full variable domain is DAMVIQNPRYQVTQFGKPVTLSCSQTLNHNVMYWYQQKSSQAPKLLFHYYDKDFNNEADTPDNFQSRRPNTSFCFLDIRSPGLGDTAMYLCATSKDRADEKLFFGSGTQLSVL.